This TCR beta chain was recovered during a study of cytomegalovirus exposure and HLA in healthy donors. V dropped 4 bases and J dropped 7; count of bases not matched to a gene: 2. Germline V gene sequence: CDR1 SNHLY, CDR2 FYNNEI. This CDR3 is 14 amino acids long. Assay: immunoSEQ multiplex PCR; the TCRdb copy retains only in-frame clones and omits some. The repertoire has some 110,000 clones, about nine tenths of them found once; the top ten carry less than 2%. The receptor comes from a woman aged 18-29 years in good health and CMV-seropositive. Sequenced input: PBMCs. The chain employs TRBV2 and TRBJ2-1; 12 bases fit TRBD2. The CDR3 nucleotides read TGTGCCAGCAGTGCTAGCGGGGGGGCTAATGAGCAGTTCTTC. Translated: CASSASGGANEQFF. Variable domain in full (rest from reference TRBV2 and TRBJ2-1): EPEVTQTPSHQVTQMGQEVILRCVPISNHLYFYWYRQILGQKVEFLVSFYNNEISEKSEIFDDQFSVERPDGSNFTLKIRSTKLEDSAMYFCASSASGGANEQFFGPGTRLTVL.